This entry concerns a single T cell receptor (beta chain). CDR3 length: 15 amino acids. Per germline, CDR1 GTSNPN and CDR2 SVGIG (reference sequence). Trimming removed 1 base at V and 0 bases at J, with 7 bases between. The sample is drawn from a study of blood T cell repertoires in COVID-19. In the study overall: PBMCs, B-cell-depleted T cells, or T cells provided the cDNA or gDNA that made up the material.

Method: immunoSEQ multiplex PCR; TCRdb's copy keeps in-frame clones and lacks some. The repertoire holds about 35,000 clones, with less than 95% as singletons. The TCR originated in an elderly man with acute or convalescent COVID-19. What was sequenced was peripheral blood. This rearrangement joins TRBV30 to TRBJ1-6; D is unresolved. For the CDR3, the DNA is TGTGCCTGGAGTGGGCAGAACTCCTATAATTCACCCCTCCACTTT. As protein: CAWSGQNSYNSPLHF.